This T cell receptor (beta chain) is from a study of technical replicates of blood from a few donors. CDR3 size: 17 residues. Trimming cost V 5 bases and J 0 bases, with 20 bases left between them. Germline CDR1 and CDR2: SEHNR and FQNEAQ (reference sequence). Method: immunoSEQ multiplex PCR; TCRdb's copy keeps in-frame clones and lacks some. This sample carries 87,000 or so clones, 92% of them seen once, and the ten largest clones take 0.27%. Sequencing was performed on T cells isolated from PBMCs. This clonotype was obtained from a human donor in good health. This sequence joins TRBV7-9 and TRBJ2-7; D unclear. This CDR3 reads CASSQKPIQASSYEQYF. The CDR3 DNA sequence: TGTGCCAGCAGCCAGAAACCAATACAAGCGAGCTCCTACGAGCAGTACTTC.